This T cell receptor (beta chain) derives from a study of cytomegalovirus exposure and HLA in healthy donors. Turning to this clone: Its specificity is not known.

The PCR had 60 Vbeta and 13 Jbeta primers. Only in-frame clones appear in the TCRdb table, and some are missing; sequencing was by immunoSEQ multiplex PCR. The sample includes some 120,000 clones, about three quarters seen only once; the top ten take around 5.8%. The germline V gene has CDR1 SGHAT and CDR2 FQNNGV. This CDR3 region has 17 residues. V was shortened by 2 bases and J by 2 bases, with 16 bases between the two germline ends. General study findings and limits: Across donors, sequencing depth was assumed by presence/absence analyses to be roughly uniform. V segments that were indistinguishable, TRBV6-2 and TRBV6-3 among them, were omitted from analysis. Prior analysis indicated that the majority of TCR beta V segments exhibited productivity approximately 87% or approximately 30% of the time. Most CMV-associated TCR beta chains were later found to appear HLA-restricted.

The chain employs TRBV11-2 and TRBJ1-3; no clear D. The TCR was taken from a woman in her 40s in good health and CMV-seronegative. Sequencing used PBMCs. The CDR3 sequence: CASSLSFSQYAGNTIYF. Here the CDR3 DNA reads TGTGCCAGCAGCTTATCGTTTTCACAGTATGCTGGAAACACCATATATTTT.